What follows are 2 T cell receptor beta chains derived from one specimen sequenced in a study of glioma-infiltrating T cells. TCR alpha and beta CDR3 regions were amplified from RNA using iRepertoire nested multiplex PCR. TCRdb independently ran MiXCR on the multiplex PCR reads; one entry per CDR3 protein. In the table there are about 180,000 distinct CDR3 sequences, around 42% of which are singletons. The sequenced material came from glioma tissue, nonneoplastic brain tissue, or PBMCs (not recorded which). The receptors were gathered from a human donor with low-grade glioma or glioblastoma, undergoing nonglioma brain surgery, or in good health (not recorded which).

CDR3 protein: CVSSLGRGIRYEQYF. The CDR3 DNA reads as TGTGTTAGCAGTTTAGGCAGGGGCATCCGCTACGAGCAGTACTTC. This chain uses TRBV28 with TRBJ2-7; tentative D call: TRBD1 (6 bases). The V gene's germline CDR1 is MDHEN and CDR2 SYDVKM. The CDR3 extends over 15 amino acids.

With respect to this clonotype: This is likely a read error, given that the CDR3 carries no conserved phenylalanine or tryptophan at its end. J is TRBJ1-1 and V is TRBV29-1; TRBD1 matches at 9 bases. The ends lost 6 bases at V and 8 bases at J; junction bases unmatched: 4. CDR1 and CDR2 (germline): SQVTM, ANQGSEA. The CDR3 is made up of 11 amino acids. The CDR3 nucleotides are TGCAGCGTGGGACAGGGTGGCGAAGCTTTCCTT. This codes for CSVGQGGEAFL.